What follows are 23 T cell receptor beta chains derived from one specimen sequenced in a study of cytomegalovirus exposure and HLA in healthy donors. Generated by immunoSEQ multiplex PCR, the TCRdb table keeps only in-frame clones and is missing some. The sample records tens of thousands of clones, 91% being singletons. The sample was PBMCs. Receptors originate from a man aged 18 to 30 in good health and CMV-seronegative.

The chain couples TRBV2 to TRBJ1-3, with D perhaps TRBD1 (5 bases). This CDR3 region has 13 residues. Germline V CDR1 and CDR2: SNHLY, FYNNEI. Between the trimmed V and J ends, which lost 8 bases and 0 bases, there was a span of 8 bases. Written as DNA, the CDR3 is TGTGCCAGCCAGGGCGTCTCTGGAAACACCATATATTTT. Protein: CASQGVSGNTIYF. Together with reference TRBV2 and TRBJ1-3, the CDR3 gives the full variable domain: EPEVTQTPSHQVTQMGQEVILRCVPISNHLYFYWYRQILGQKVEFLVSFYNNEISEKSEIFDDQFSVERPDGSNFTLKIRSTKLEDSAMYFCASQGVSGNTIYFGEGSWLTVV.

The V gene is TRBV7-2, the J gene TRBJ2-5; a weak D match, TRBD2 (6 bases). CDR3 length: 14 residues. The germline gives CDR1 SGHTA, CDR2 FQGNSA. Trimming took off 5 bases at V and 5 bases at J, with 15 bases between the two ends. The CDR3 DNA follows: TGTGCCAGCAGCCCTAGGGCAGGGAGGGAGACCCAGTACTTC. It encodes CASSPRAGRETQYF. The full variable domain, completed using reference TRBV7-2 and TRBJ2-5, is GAGVSQSPSNKVTEKGKDVELRCDPISGHTALYWYRQSLGQGLEFLIYFQGNSAPDKSGLPSDRFSAERTGGSVSTLTIQRTQQEDSAVYLCASSPRAGRETQYFGPGTRLLVL.

For the CDR3, the DNA is TGTGCCAGCAGGGCAGGAACCGGGGAGCTGTTTTTT. This gives the protein CASRAGTGELFF. The chain employs TRBV28 and TRBJ2-2; no clear D gene. V lost 6 bases and J 5 bases, leaving 7 bases between the germline ends. CDR3 length equals 12 residues. The germline V gene encodes CDR1 MDHEN and CDR2 SYDVKM.

This chain links TRBV27 with TRBJ2-6; 12 bases agree with TRBD2. J lost 9 bases, V lost 5 bases, and 14 bases had no gene match. Germline V gene data show CDR1 as MNHEY and CDR2 as SMNVEV (reference sequence). This CDR3 comprises 18 residues. CDR3 coding DNA: TGTGCCAGCAGTCGCAACCTACTAGCGGGAGGTATATACAACGTCCTGACTTTC. It encodes CASSRNLLAGGIYNVLTF.

V usage is TRBV7-9 and J usage is TRBJ2-7; D gene uncertain. Between the trimmed V and J ends, which lost 1 base and 6 bases, there was a span of 13 bases. The CDR3 covers 14 residues. The V gene's germline CDR1 is SEHNR and CDR2 FQNEAQ (reference sequence). CDR3 bases: TGTGCCAGCAGCTTAGACTCACTAACCTCCGAGCAGTACTTC. Its protein product is CASSLDSLTSEQYF. The full variable domain, in which reference TRBV7-9 and TRBJ2-7 provide the parts outside the CDR3, is DTGVSQNPRHKITKRGQNVTFRCDPISEHNRLYWYRQTLGQGPEFLTYFQNEAQLEKSRLLSDRFSAERPKGSFSTLEIQRTEQGDSAMYLCASSLDSLTSEQYFGPGTRLTVT.

The J gene is TRBJ1-5, the V gene TRBV19, with 8 nucleotides matching TRBD1. The CDR3 runs to 16 residues. Germline loops: CDR1 LNHDA, CDR2 SQIVND (reference sequence). With 5 bases clipped from V and 9 bases from J, the junction kept 15 bases outside the gene matches. CDR3 protein: CASSRQGMRENRPQHF. The DNA of the CDR3 is TGTGCCAGTAGTCGACAGGGGATGAGGGAGAATAGGCCCCAGCATTTT.

V gene TRBV29-1 combines with J gene TRBJ2-5; TRBD1 is a possible D gene (6 bases). V dropped 5 bases and J dropped 7 bases, with 14 bases sitting between them. Per germline, CDR1 SQVTM and CDR2 ANQGSEA. The CDR3 has 12 amino acids. The CDR3 sequence: CSVRTAAGTQYF. CDR3 sequence (DNA): TGCAGCGTTAGGACAGCCGCGGGGACCCAGTACTTC.

The chain employs TRBV5-1 and TRBJ2-1; 10 bases line up with TRBD2. CDR1 is SGHRS and CDR2 is YFSETQ in the germline V gene. The ends lost 6 bases at V and 6 bases at J; junction bases unmatched: 6. The CDR3 sequence is 14 residues long. CDR3 sequence (DNA): TGCGCCAGCACCTTATGGACTAGCGGCAATGAGCAGTTCTTC. Its protein is CASTLWTSGNEQFF.

The J gene is TRBJ1-1, the V gene TRBV9; no reliable D call. The germline V and J ends were trimmed by 3 bases and 2 bases, with 11 bases remaining between them. Germline V gives CDR1 SGDLS, CDR2 YYNGEE. This CDR3 comprises 14 residues. For the CDR3, the DNA is TGTGCCAGCAGCGGAACACCGTCAAACACTGAAGCTTTCTTT. Protein sequence: CASSGTPSNTEAFF.

J is TRBJ1-4 and V is TRBV7-2, with 9 bases that match TRBD1. The CDR3 contains 15 residues. J gave up 8 bases and V 1 base, and 5 bases lay outside the gene matches. Germline V lookup: CDR1 SGHTA, CDR2 FQGNSA. The CDR3 DNA reads as TGTGCCAGCAGCTTAGTGGGGACAGGGCGAGAAAAACTGTTTTTT. Translation gives CASSLVGTGREKLFF.

The V call is TRBV5-4, the J call TRBJ1-1; no clear D gene. The CDR3 has 13 amino acids. From germline, CDR1 is SGHNT and CDR2 YYREEE (reference sequence). Trimming stripped 5 bases from V and 2 bases from J, with 10 bases between. The CDR3 spells CASSRGENTEAFF. The CDR3, as DNA: TGTGCCAGCAGTCGGGGAGAAAACACTGAAGCTTTCTTT.

The gene calls are TRBV19 and TRBJ2-2; TRBD2 matches 9 bases. This CDR3 spans 15 amino acids. Germline CDR1 LNHDA, CDR2 SQIVND (reference sequence). J gave up 3 bases and V 3 bases, and 2 bases lay outside the gene matches. CDR3 sequence (DNA): TGTGCCAGTAGTATTTTAGCGGGAGACACCGGGGAGCTGTTTTTT. Protein sequence: CASSILAGDTGELFF.

Regarding this clone: At one end the junction does not follow the germline gene, possibly because of a read error. The J gene is TRBJ2-1, the V gene TRBV7-7, with a possible D match to TRBD2 (5 bases). Germline CDR1 is SSHAT and CDR2 is FNYEAQ (reference sequence). The CDR3 length is 15 residues. The chain's CDR3 is CASSISGSSYNEQFF. The CDR3 DNA reads TGTGCTAGCAGCATCAGCGGAAGCTCCTACAATGAGCAGTTCTTC.

The chain links TRBV6-5 to TRBJ2-4; D is possibly TRBD1 (5 bases). CDR3 length: 14 residues. V lost 10 bases to trimming and J lost 9 bases, with 22 bases between them. Germline CDR1 and CDR2: MNHEY and SVGAGI. The CDR3 is CATSKPGGAVIQYF. The DNA of the CDR3 is TGTGCCACCTCAAAGCCCGGTGGGGCGGTCATTCAGTACTTC.

The chain recombines TRBV4-2 with TRBJ1-5; 10 nucleotides match TRBD1. The CDR3 consists of 17 residues. With V trimmed by 4 bases and J by 0 bases, 6 bases remained unmatched. CDR1 is LGHNA and CDR2 is YNFKEQ in the germline V gene. CDR3 nucleotides: TGTGCCAGCAGCCGCCACGGACAGGGGGATAGCAATCAGCCCCAGCATTTT. This encodes CASSRHGQGDSNQPQHF.

The V gene is TRBV19, the J gene TRBJ2-7, with 12 bases lining up with TRBD1. Germline CDR1 LNHDA, CDR2 SQIVND (reference sequence). The CDR3 is 15 amino acids. After removal of 4 bases from V and 7 bases from J, the junction contained 8 bases not matched to a gene. The CDR3 DNA sequence: TGTGCCAGTAGTACCACCGGGACAGGGGGCATGGAGCAGTACTTC. Protein sequence: CASSTTGTGGMEQYF.

The CDR3 protein is CAWILLGGNTEAFF. Here the CDR3 DNA reads TGTGCCTGGATCCTTCTGGGGGGGAACACTGAAGCTTTCTTT. The rearrangement uses TRBV30 and TRBJ1-1, with a weak D call TRBD1 (5 bases). V was pared by 4 bases and J by 1 base, with 13 bases between. The CDR3 loop spans 14 amino acids. The germline V gene encodes CDR1 GTSNPN and CDR2 SVGIG (reference sequence).

In its sample, this clone was seen once. The chain couples TRBV2 to TRBJ1-2; 10 bases map to TRBD1. Germline V gene data show CDR1 as SNHLY and CDR2 as FYNNEI. V was clipped by 7 bases and J by 7 bases; unmatched bases: 6. There are 13 residues in the CDR3. Here the CDR3 DNA reads TGTGCCAGCACCGGACAGGGGGTCGGTGGCTACACCTTC. Translated, it gives CASTGQGVGGYTF.

The rearrangement links TRBV7-2 to TRBJ2-2, with 7 nucleotides matching TRBD1. Germline V gives CDR1 SGHTA, CDR2 FQGNSA. V lost 1 base and J lost 5; bases outside the gene matches: 1. The CDR3 totals 14 residues. CDR3 in DNA: TGTGCCAGCAGCTTAGAGGGGGCGACCGGGGAGCTGTTTTTT. It codes for CASSLEGATGELFF. Variable domain in full (rest from reference TRBV7-2 and TRBJ2-2): GAGVSQSPSNKVTEKGKDVELRCDPISGHTALYWYRQSLGQGLEFLIYFQGNSAPDKSGLPSDRFSAERTGGSVSTLTIQRTQQEDSAVYLCASSLEGATGELFFGEGSRLTVL.

This clone was detected once. This chain joins TRBV10-3 and TRBJ2-2; D is perhaps TRBD1 (6 bases). Trimming pared 2 bases from V and 4 bases from J, leaving 11 bases between. There are 15 residues in the CDR3. Germline CDR1 ENHRY, CDR2 SYGVKD. The CDR3 nucleotides are TGTGCCATCAGTGAGAGCCAGGGGTTCACCGGGGAGCTGTTTTTT. This sequence encodes CAISESQGFTGELFF.

The V and J genes are TRBV27 and TRBJ2-1; 13 bases align to TRBD2. The CDR3 is 15 amino acids. The junction had 5 bases not matched to a gene; V was cut back by 6 bases and J by 6 bases. Germline V gene sequence: CDR1 MNHEY, CDR2 SMNVEV (reference sequence). The CDR3, as DNA: TGTGCCAGCAGCCCACTAGCGGGAGGGCGCAATGAGCAGTTCTTC. As protein: CASSPLAGGRNEQFF.

J is TRBJ1-2 and V is TRBV6-5; D call uncertain. Trimming removed 6 bases at V and 8 bases at J, with 16 bases between. Per germline, CDR1 MNHEY and CDR2 SVGAGI. The CDR3 extends over 13 amino acids. The CDR3 DNA follows: TGTGCCAGCAGGCCTGGGCCTTATTACGGCTACACCTTC. Encoded protein: CASRPGPYYGYTF.

This chain uses TRBV5-1 with TRBJ2-7, with 13 bases matching TRBD2. The germline gives CDR1 SGHRS, CDR2 YFSETQ. The CDR3 covers 16 residues. Germline trimming cut 0 bases from V and 6 bases from J; bases unmatched to any gene: 6. The CDR3 nucleotides read TGCGCCAGCAGCTTGGGAACTAGCGGGAGGGCCTTCGAGCAGTACTTC. Its translation is CASSLGTSGRAFEQYF.